The T cell receptor (beta chain) under discussion was sequenced for a study of blood T cell repertoires in COVID-19 (dated by TCRdb to between 2020 and 2021). About the investigation overall: Samples covering the acute and convalescent phases of COVID-19 were provided by collaborators in the United States, Italy and Spain. Sample metadata almost always included a de-identified subject ID, COVID-19 status, age in years and sex. The dataset comprised deeply sampled blood TCRbeta repertoires from subjects exposed to, actively infected with, or recovered from COVID-19. Where available, HLA class I and class II types were obtained from metadata supplied by the sample provider rather than from assay-based typing. A freely available public database, intended as a resource for researchers studying the immune response to SARS-CoV-2, is where the repertoires were released. The material from the prospective study consisted of cDNA or gDNA derived from T cells, B-cell-depleted T cells, or PBMCs. Samples were obtained from the ongoing ImmuneRACE study (first 160 participants) and from approximately 1,200 subjects provided by 6 global collaborators. Study-wide findings and limitations: Clinical and demographic metadata were provided uncurated, with the amount varying by source and participant.

Collaborating institutions collected whole blood in K2EDTA tubes following their own protocols. For TCRbeta analysis, collaborators shipped samples as frozen whole blood, isolated PBMCs, or DNA extracted from either of those sample types. TCRbeta CDR3 regions were amplified from genomic DNA using the immunoSEQ Assay, a bias-controlled multiplex PCR. The original pipeline was this. The number of nucleated cells in each sample was estimated by amplification of reference gene primers within the assay. Sequence reads were collapsed and filtered to measure the absolute abundance of every unique TCRbeta CDR3 rearrangement. For each sample, productive Simpson clonality was calculated by taking the square root of Simpson's diversity index across productive rearrangements. TCRdb holds this immuneACCESS table with in-frame rearrangements only. Some clones are missing; in checked studies, unresolved V genes explain under half, and the rest has no known cause. V and J calls and clone size are given by that table; D and trimming were obtained from the DNA. For this sample there are under 150,000 clones; roughly 76% appear just once. In total, the top ten clones hold 6.5% to 8.5% of the sample.

CDR1 is given as KGHDR and CDR2 as SFDVKD, both from the germline V gene. The CDR3 starts with the cysteine, ends with the phenylalanine, and has 15 residues. Only the CDR3 portion is preserved as DNA: 45 bases, with reading frame beginning at the first base. Germline trimming: 5 bases from V, 2 bases from J; junction bases outside gene matches: 6. Comments on this clone: Its antigen is still unknown. The record has no base qualities; no much larger clone is one base away.

The chain links TRBV24-1 with TRBJ2-7, and 9 junctional nucleotides match TRBD1. The sample comprised peripheral blood. This receptor was obtained from a human donor with acute or convalescent COVID-19. The donor label of this sample is uncertain. The nucleotide sequence reads as follows: TGTGCCACCAGTGCCGCCGGGACAGGGACCTACGAGCAGTACTTC. It specifies CATSAAGTGTYEQYF.